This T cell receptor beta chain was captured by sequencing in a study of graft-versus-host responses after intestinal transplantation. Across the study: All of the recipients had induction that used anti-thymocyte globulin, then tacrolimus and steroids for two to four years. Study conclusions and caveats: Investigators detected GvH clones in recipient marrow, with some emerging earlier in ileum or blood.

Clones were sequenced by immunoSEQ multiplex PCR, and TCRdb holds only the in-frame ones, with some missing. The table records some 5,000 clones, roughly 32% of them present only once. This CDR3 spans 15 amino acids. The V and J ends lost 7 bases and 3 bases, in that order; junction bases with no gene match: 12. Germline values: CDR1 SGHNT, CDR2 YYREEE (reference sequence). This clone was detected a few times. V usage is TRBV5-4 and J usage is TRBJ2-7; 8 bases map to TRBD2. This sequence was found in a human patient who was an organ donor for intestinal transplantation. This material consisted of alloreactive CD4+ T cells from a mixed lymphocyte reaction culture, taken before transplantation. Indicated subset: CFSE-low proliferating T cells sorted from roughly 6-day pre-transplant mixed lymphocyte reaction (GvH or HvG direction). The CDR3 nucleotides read TGTGCCAGCTCCAACGACGGGGGGGCTAACTACGAGCAGTACTTC. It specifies CASSNDGGANYEQYF.